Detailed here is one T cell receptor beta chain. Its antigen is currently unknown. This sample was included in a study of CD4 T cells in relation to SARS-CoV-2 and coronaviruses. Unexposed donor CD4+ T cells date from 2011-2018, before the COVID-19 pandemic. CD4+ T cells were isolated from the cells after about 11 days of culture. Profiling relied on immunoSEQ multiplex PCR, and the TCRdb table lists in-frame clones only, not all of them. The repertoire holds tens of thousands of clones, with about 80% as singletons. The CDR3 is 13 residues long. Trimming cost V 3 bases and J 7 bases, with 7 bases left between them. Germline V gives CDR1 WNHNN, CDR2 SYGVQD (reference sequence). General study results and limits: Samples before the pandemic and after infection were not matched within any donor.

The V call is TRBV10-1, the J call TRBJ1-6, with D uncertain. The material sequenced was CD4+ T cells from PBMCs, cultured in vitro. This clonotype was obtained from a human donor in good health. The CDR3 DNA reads TGCGCCAGCAGTGATGTTCCGAATTCACCCCTCCACTTT. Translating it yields CASSDVPNSPLHF.